This T cell receptor (beta chain) was identified during a study of shared clonotypes between healthy human individuals. Notes on the study in general: The study found lower generation probabilities in non-shared clonotypes than in those shared by all four donors.

Donation came from healthy HIV-negative adults that had no recent acute infections or vaccinations. The donors were all Caucasian adults (living in Nashville, Tennessee). Researchers partitioned CD4+ cells into CD45RA+ naive and CD45RA-negative memory subsets. Method: immunoSEQ multiplex PCR; TCRdb's copy keeps in-frame clones and lacks some. There are over a million clones in the sample; over 95% occur only once, and 1.2% lies in the top ten. The CDR3 totals 16 residues. The germline CDR1 and CDR2 sequences are MDHEN and SYDVKM. V dropped 3 bases and J dropped 3; count of bases not matched to a gene: 9. With regard to this clone: What it binds is unknown.

The sequenced material came from naive CD4+ T cells sorted from blood. Subset indicated: CD45RA+ positively selected. The sequence was obtained from a man aged 25 to 40 in good health. The chain has TRBV28 and TRBJ2-7; 9 bases fit TRBD1. The CDR3 reads CASSFPRQGGLYEQYF. The CDR3 nucleotides are TGTGCCAGCAGTTTCCCTCGACAGGGGGGCCTCTACGAGCAGTACTTC.